This is a list of T cell receptor beta chains from one sample in a study of blood T cell repertoires in COVID-19. Method: immunoSEQ multiplex PCR; TCRdb's copy keeps in-frame clones and lacks some. The data show roughly 200,000 clones, with 88% seen just once and about 6.3% held by the top ten. Sequences were obtained from peripheral blood. The receptors shown here come from a man aged 40-55 years with active or convalescent COVID-19. The CDR3 runs from the conserved cysteine through the conserved F or W. Clone sizes are given selectively: once, few, many, or a class where the clone is expanded.

abundance,len,j_gene,v_gene,CDR3aa
.,12,TRBJ2-3,TRBV29-1,CSASGTTDTQYF
.,14,TRBJ1-1,TRBV7-9,CASSLQGKLTEAFF
few,14,TRBJ2-2,TRBV4-2,CASSQDRRTGELFF
.,15,TRBJ1-2,TRBV2,CASRIGTLAPYGYTF
few,15,TRBJ1-6,TRBV19,CASSVPGQDNSPLHF
once,14,TRBJ1-5,TRBV2,CASRGGTGGLPQHF
.,15,TRBJ2-3,TRBV29-1,CSVVGGRREADTQYF
once,13,TRBJ1-1,TRBV6-4,CASSHDRNTEAFF
.,16,TRBJ1-4,TRBV6-2/TRBV6-3,CASSYSAEVKNEKLFF
.,14,TRBJ2-5,TRBV5-4,CASSRTGAQETQYF
.,16,TRBJ2-7,TRBV28,CASSQPGTGGLYEQYF
.,13,TRBJ2-3,TRBV24-1,CATSDGATDTQYF
.,17,TRBJ1-5,TRBV5-1,CASRTGQGPFSNQPQHF
once,13,TRBJ2-5,TRBV11-3,CASSAPGEETQYF
.,15,TRBJ2-1,TRBV2,CASSEVRGEYNEQFF
.,13,TRBJ2-7,TRBV6-5,CASTIGQGGEQYF
.,17,TRBJ1-5,TRBV5-8,CASSLARIGDISQPQHF
.,15,TRBJ1-2,TRBV2,CARRVGQGSNYGYTF
.,20,TRBJ2-1,TRBV28,CASSSLRTSGRGIPHNEQFF
.,16,TRBJ2-6,TRBV12-5,CASGWTGSSGANVLTF